Below, 27 T cell receptor beta chains from the same sample are listed, as sequenced in a study of cytomegalovirus exposure and HLA in healthy donors. Sequencing used immunoSEQ multiplex PCR; TCRdb keeps in-frame clones, though not all of them. The repertoire holds 140,000 to 150,000 clones, 94% seen once, with less than 2% in the top ten. The sample comprised PBMCs. All receptors come from a man younger than 30 in good health and CMV-seropositive.

The chain carries TRBV28 and TRBJ2-1, with 10 bases aligning to TRBD1. There are 13 residues in the CDR3. Trimming took 3 bases from V and 9 from J; bases not matched to a gene: 2. Germline V gene lookup returns CDR1 MDHEN and CDR2 SYDVKM. CDR3 sequence (DNA): TGTGCCAGCAGTTTGACAGGGGGCTTTGAGCAGTTCTTC. This translates into CASSLTGGFEQFF. The variable domain in full, with the rest retrieved from reference TRBV28 and TRBJ2-1, is DVKVTQSSRYLVKRTGEKVFLECVQDMDHENMFWYRQDPGLGLRLIYFSYDVKMKEKGDIPEGYSVSREKKERFSLILESASTNQTSMYLCASSLTGGFEQFFGPGTRLTVL.

The chain is built from TRBV28 and TRBJ1-5, with D possibly being TRBD1 (5 bases). The length of the CDR3 is 15 residues. Per the germline V gene, CDR1 is MDHEN and CDR2 is SYDVKM. V was clipped by 3 bases and J by 3 bases, with 12 bases between them. The CDR3 region is CASSLWQGDNQPQHF. The CDR3 DNA follows: TGTGCCAGCAGTTTGTGGCAGGGCGACAATCAGCCCCAGCATTTT.

The chain employs TRBV7-9 and TRBJ2-3; TRBD2 is a possible D gene (5 bases). CDR3 size: 13 residues. Germline assignment: CDR1 SEHNR and CDR2 FQNEAQ (reference sequence). V was trimmed by 6 bases and J by 4 bases, leaving 11 bases between them. In DNA, the CDR3 is TGTGCCAGCAGTCGGGGAGCCTCAGATACGCAGTATTTT. This sequence encodes CASSRGASDTQYF.

The V gene is TRBV27, the J gene TRBJ2-2; 16 nucleotides agree with TRBD2. The V and J ends lost 0 bases and 5 bases, in that order; junction bases with no gene match: 6. The CDR3 has 19 amino acids. CDR1 and CDR2 (germline): MNHEY, SMNVEV (reference sequence). As DNA, the CDR3 is TGTGCCAGCAGTTTATCTCCGGGACTAGCGGGAGGGCCAACCGGGGAGCTGTTTTTT. Translation: CASSLSPGLAGGPTGELFF.

The chain recombines TRBV5-1 with TRBJ2-5, with 10 positions matching TRBD2. V gave up 2 bases and J gave up 2 bases; unmatched junction bases: 3. CDR3 length equals 15 residues. CDR1 and CDR2 from the germline V gene are SGHRS and YFSETQ. The CDR3, as DNA: TGCGCCAGCAGCTTTACTAGCGGGGCTCAAGAGACCCAGTACTTC. This gives the protein CASSFTSGAQETQYF.

V usage is TRBV6-1 and J usage is TRBJ2-3; 11 bases map to TRBD1. V dropped 5 bases and J dropped 4; count of bases not matched to a gene: 5. Germline loops: CDR1 MNHNS, CDR2 SASEGT. The CDR3 runs 15 residues. The CDR3 protein is CASSIGTGGADTQYF. CDR3 nucleotides: TGTGCCAGCAGTATTGGGACAGGGGGAGCAGATACGCAGTATTTT.

This rearrangement joins TRBV5-1 to TRBJ1-2; D gene uncertain. V was clipped by 0 bases and J by 8 bases, with 11 bases between them. Germline V gives CDR1 SGHRS, CDR2 YFSETQ. CDR3 length: 13 residues. The CDR3 DNA reads as TGCGCCAGCAGCTTGGACACCGGCAGGGGCTACACCTTC. It codes for CASSLDTGRGYTF.

The chain employs TRBV5-6 and TRBJ1-3, with TRBD1 matching 10 bases. The germline V gene encodes CDR1 SGHDT and CDR2 YYEEEE. The CDR3 contains 15 residues. Trimming at V came to 3 bases and at J to 7 bases, leaving 7 bases not matched to a gene. CDR3 amino acids: CASSSIPGQGNTIYF. The CDR3 DNA reads as TGTGCCAGCAGCTCAATCCCGGGACAGGGGAACACCATATATTTT.

The genes are TRBV7-9 and TRBJ1-2; maybe TRBD1 (5 bases). CDR3 length: 16 residues. V was shortened by 1 base and J by 4 bases, with 16 bases between the two germline ends. The germline gives CDR1 SEHNR, CDR2 FQNEAQ (reference sequence). The CDR3 nucleotides read TGTGCCAGCAGCTTAGACAGTACGGCAGGGCCCTATGGCTACACCTTC. This sequence encodes CASSLDSTAGPYGYTF.

The chain uses TRBV7-8 and TRBJ1-2; 8 bases agree with TRBD1. With V trimmed by 1 base and J by 7 bases, 8 bases remained unmatched. The CDR3 is 15 residues long. The germline V gene has CDR1 SGHVS and CDR2 FQNEAQ. The CDR3 DNA follows: TGTGCCAGCAGCTTAGGAGGACAGGGAAGCACTGGCTACACCTTC. This encodes CASSLGGQGSTGYTF.

This chain joins TRBV6-1 and TRBJ2-3, with 7 bases fitting TRBD2. The CDR3 runs to 13 residues. Per germline, CDR1 MNHNS and CDR2 SASEGT. V dropped 5 bases and J dropped 7; count of bases not matched to a gene: 6. The CDR3 DNA follows: TGTGCCAGCAGTACCCGGGACTACCATACGCAGTATTTT. Protein sequence: CASSTRDYHTQYF.

V is TRBV5-4 and J is TRBJ2-1; 7 bases agree with TRBD2. Germline trimming cut 4 bases from V and 2 bases from J; bases unmatched to any gene: 6. This CDR3 is 15 amino acids long. Germline values: CDR1 SGHNT, CDR2 YYREEE (reference sequence). The CDR3, as DNA: TGTGCCAGCAGCCCCAAAGCGGGAACCTACAATGAGCAGTTCTTC. Its protein is CASSPKAGTYNEQFF.

The chain employs TRBV29-1 and TRBJ1-2; unclear D gene. From germline, CDR1 is SQVTM and CDR2 ANQGSEA. V gave up 6 bases and J gave up 6 bases, with 17 bases separating them. The CDR3 extends over 13 amino acids. The DNA of the CDR3 is TGCAGCGTCGGTCCGGGAGGATTGGATGGCTACACCTTC. Protein: CSVGPGGLDGYTF.

The gene calls are TRBV5-1 and TRBJ2-2; D perhaps matches TRBD1 (7 bases). This CDR3 is 17 amino acids long. Deletions cut 4 bases from V and 1 base from J, with 17 bases between. Germline CDR1 SGHRS, CDR2 YFSETQ. CDR3 loop: CASSRQRQGGNTGELFF. For the CDR3, the DNA is TGCGCCAGCAGCCGGCAAAGACAGGGAGGGAACACCGGGGAGCTGTTTTTT.

The gene calls are TRBV27 and TRBJ2-1, with 10 bases identical to TRBD2. The CDR3 is 14 amino acids. V dropped 2 bases and J dropped 8; count of bases not matched to a gene: 3. Germline values: CDR1 MNHEY, CDR2 SMNVEV (reference sequence). The CDR3 coding sequence is TGTGCCAGCAGTTTACTAGCGGGAGCGGATGAGCAGTTCTTC. It encodes CASSLLAGADEQFF.

This clone appeared a single time. The chain carries TRBV6-1 and TRBJ1-5; possibly TRBD1 for D (6 bases). This CDR3 contains 15 residues. Germline CDR1 is MNHNS and CDR2 is SASEGT. The V end was cut by 2 bases, the J end by 4 bases, with 12 bases between. This CDR3 is CASSEPPGVNQPQHF. The CDR3 coding sequence is TGTGCCAGCAGTGAACCTCCAGGGGTAAATCAGCCCCAGCATTTT.

The rearrangement uses TRBV5-1 and TRBJ1-3, with 10 positions matching TRBD1. V lost 0 bases to trimming and J lost 0 bases; unmatched junction nucleotides: 9. The CDR3 loop spans 19 amino acids. Per the germline V gene, CDR1 is SGHRS and CDR2 is YFSETQ. DNA of the CDR3: TGCGCCAGCAGCTTGGCCGGGACAGGGGACCTCCTCTCTGGAAACACCATATATTTT. This sequence encodes CASSLAGTGDLLSGNTIYF.

Here the CDR3 reads CASSAPAGTGAYEQYF. DNA of the CDR3: TGTGCCAGCAGTGCCCCGGCCGGGACAGGGGCCTACGAGCAGTACTTC. The chain uses TRBV25-1 and TRBJ2-7; 10 bases align to TRBD1. Germline values: CDR1 MGHDK, CDR2 SYGVNS. The CDR3 runs to 16 residues. V lost 4 bases and J lost 2; bases outside the gene matches: 8.

The rearrangement uses TRBV2 and TRBJ1-5; the D is unclear. The V end was cut by 3 bases, the J end by 2 bases, with 8 bases between. The CDR3 is 14 amino acids. Germline CDR1 is SNHLY and CDR2 is FYNNEI. The DNA for the CDR3 is TGTGCCAGCAGTGAGCGGGAGCGCAATCAGCCCCAGCATTTT. Protein product: CASSERERNQPQHF.

The chain is built from TRBV27 and TRBJ2-7; D might be TRBD2 (6 bases). There are 13 residues in the CDR3. Germline values: CDR1 MNHEY, CDR2 SMNVEV (reference sequence). Trimming shortened V by 0 bases and J by 3 bases, and 6 bases separated the two germline ends. The CDR3 loop is CASSLSEGYEQYF. The DNA for the CDR3 is TGTGCCAGCAGTTTATCGGAGGGCTACGAGCAGTACTTC.

The V and J genes are TRBV5-1 and TRBJ2-7; 8 positions match TRBD1. This CDR3 is 21 amino acids long. Germline assignment: CDR1 SGHRS and CDR2 YFSETQ. The junction had 24 bases not matched to a gene; V was cut back by 0 bases and J by 4 bases. CDR3 DNA sequence: TGCGCCAGCAGCTTGGTACCCCCAATAGACCCCCAGGACAGGGAGGTGTACGAGCAGTACTTC. This codes for CASSLVPPIDPQDREVYEQYF.

The V and J genes are TRBV30 and TRBJ2-5, with 7 bases that match TRBD1. Germline trimming cut 5 bases from V and 3 bases from J; bases unmatched to any gene: 12. The germline V gene has CDR1 GTSNPN and CDR2 SVGIG (reference sequence). The CDR3 runs to 15 residues. The CDR3 DNA reads as TGTGCCTGGGGGAACGGACAGGCCTTTGAAGAGACCCAGTACTTC. This codes for CAWGNGQAFEETQYF. The complete variable domain, with remaining parts taken from reference TRBV30 and TRBJ2-5, reads SQTIHQWPATLVQPVGSPLSLECTVEGTSNPNLYWYRQAAGRGLQLLFYSVGIGQISSEVPQNLSASRPQDRQFILSSKKLLLSDSGFYLCAWGNGQAFEETQYFGPGTRLLVL.

The chain combines TRBV5-1 with TRBJ2-7, with TRBD1 matching 11 bases. Germline values: CDR1 SGHRS, CDR2 YFSETQ. Trimming cost V 4 bases and J 3 bases; bases outside gene matches: 6. The CDR3 length is 15 residues. In DNA, the CDR3 is TGCGCCAGCAGCCCCGGGACAGGGGGATTCTACGAGCAGTACTTC. Encoded protein: CASSPGTGGFYEQYF.

This chain connects TRBV5-8 to TRBJ2-7, with TRBD1 matching over 10 bases. CDR1 and CDR2 from the germline V gene are SGHTS and YDEGEE. J was trimmed by 2 bases and V by 7 bases; bases with no gene match: 9. CDR3 length equals 15 residues. The CDR3 spells CASRDRGLRPYEQYF. DNA for the CDR3: TGTGCCAGCCGGGACAGGGGCCTTCGTCCCTACGAGCAGTACTTC.

This chain connects TRBV2 to TRBJ1-5; D not certain. Trimming pared 3 bases from V and 9 bases from J, leaving 15 bases between. This CDR3 has 14 amino acids. Germline CDR1 reads SNHLY; CDR2 reads FYNNEI. CDR3: CASSEVSGNGPQHF. CDR3 DNA sequence: TGTGCCAGCAGTGAGGTGTCGGGTAACGGGCCCCAGCATTTT.

This clone was recorded a few times. The genes are TRBV4-1 and TRBJ2-3, with 9 bases fitting TRBD1. The CDR3 sequence is 16 residues long. Trimming removed 0 bases from V and 6 bases from J; junction bases left unmatched: 7. Germline CDR1 is MGHRA and CDR2 is YSYEKL. The CDR3 region is CASSQEGQGIPDTQYF. Written as DNA, the CDR3 is TGCGCCAGCAGCCAAGAGGGACAGGGCATCCCCGATACGCAGTATTTT.

The chain joins TRBV29-1 to TRBJ1-2; no clear D gene. Germline values: CDR1 SQVTM, CDR2 ANQGSEA. This CDR3 is 15 amino acids long. Between the trimmed V and J ends, which lost 5 bases and 1 base, there was a span of 17 bases. Here the CDR3 reads CSVQPVENINYGYTF. CDR3 nucleotides: TGCAGCGTTCAACCCGTGGAGAATATTAACTATGGCTACACCTTC. Full variable domain (outside the CDR3, taken from reference TRBV29-1 and TRBJ1-2): SAVISQKPSRDICQRGTSLTIQCQVDSQVTMMFWYRQQPGQSLTLIATANQGSEATYESGFVIDKFPISRPNLTFSTLTVSNMSPEDSSIYLCSVQPVENINYGYTFGSGTRLTVV.